Detailed here is one T cell receptor (beta chain). Its antigen is still unknown. This sample is drawn from a study of T cell responses to AZD1222 COVID-19 vaccine. Study-wide findings and caveats: The study found Spike-specific TCR breadth and depth rose after two AZD1222 doses. Unmutated variant regions are reportedly targeted by nearly half of spike-specific TCRs. Donors were mostly white British, more females; clonal diversity possibly underestimated.

V was pared by 6 bases and J by 6 bases, with 16 bases of the junction left unmatched. Looked up from germline, CDR1 is LNHDA and CDR2 is SQIVND (reference sequence). This CDR3 is 16 amino acids long. Profiling relied on immunoSEQ multiplex PCR, and the TCRdb table lists in-frame clones only, not all of them. The sample has about 150,000 clones; about nine tenths are singletons. This clonotype was obtained from an adult who received the AZD1222 COVID-19 vaccine. This rearrangement joins TRBV19 to TRBJ2-7; 8 bases map to TRBD2. The sequencing here drew on peripheral blood, taken 28 days after the second AZD1222 dose. CDR3 amino acids: CASSGGGGGVRIEQYF. For the CDR3, the DNA is TGTGCCAGTAGCGGGGGGGGCGGCGGAGTACGTATCGAGCAGTACTTC.